The clone carrying this T cell receptor (beta chain) was recorded a few times. Its antigen is unidentified. The sample is drawn from a study of T-cell memory formation after mild COVID-19. Study outcomes and limitations: Cross-reactive memory seemingly joined, as some responding clones were found in pre-infection memory.

The CDR3 loop spans 15 amino acids. Germline V CDR1 and CDR2: LGHDT, YNNKEL (reference sequence). With 4 bases clipped from V and 4 bases from J, the junction kept 5 bases outside the gene matches. 5'RACE, which relied on constant-segment primers, yielded TCR alpha and TCR beta cDNA libraries carrying sample barcodes and UMIs. One entry per CDR3 protein results from TCRdb running MiXCR on the 5' RACE reads. The table has hundreds of thousands of distinct CDR3 sequences, about a sixth seen once; the top ten hold approximately 12%. The sequence was obtained from an adult woman who had mild COVID-19 (a few samples of this study predate the infection). Cell type and time point are not known. Sequencing was performed on PBMCs or a T cell subset sorted from them (not recorded which). The chain is built from TRBV3-1 and TRBJ2-1; 9 nucleotides match TRBD2. CDR3: CASSLSGRPYNEQFF. The CDR3 region has the DNA TGTGCCAGCAGCCTAAGCGGGAGGCCGTACAATGAGCAGTTCTTC.